This T cell receptor beta chain was captured in a study of lymphopenia after photon versus proton radiotherapy. The study, taken as a whole, reports: Proton therapy kept repertoires fairly stable, unlike photons, which gained effector/memory cells. Post-nadir TCR diversity decline inversely tracked overall survival among those who died. After lymphocyte nadir, photon-treated repertoires showed oligoclonal expansion, especially CD8+ Temra. Survival link was tested only in deceased patients; proton benefit remains a possibility.

About this clone: Its antigen remains unidentified.

Data came from immunoSEQ multiplex PCR; TCRdb stores just in-frame clones and leaves some out. This table has under 65,000 clones, roughly 80% appearing once. The origin of this receptor is a man in his sixties with pancreatic cancer. The sequenced sample was peripheral blood, obtained from a patient treated with proton-based radiotherapy.

This chain's CDR3 is CASRTGAIPRQYQETQYF. CDR3 DNA sequence: TGTGCCAGTAGGACCGGGGCCATACCCAGACAGTACCAAGAGACCCAGTACTTC. The chain links TRBV19 to TRBJ2-5, with D perhaps being TRBD1 or TRBD2 (5 bases each). In germline, CDR1 is LNHDA, CDR2 SQIVND (reference sequence). The CDR3 extends over 18 amino acids. Between the trimmed V and J ends, which lost 6 bases and 0 bases, there was a span of 23 bases. The variable domain in full, completed from reference TRBV19 and TRBJ2-5, reads DGGITQSPKYLFRKEGQNVTLSCEQNLNHDAMYWYRQDPGQGLRLIYYSQIVNDFQKGDIAEGYSVSREKKESFPLTVTSAQKNPTAFYLCASRTGAIPRQYQETQYFGPGTRLLVL.